This passage covers 11 T cell receptor beta chains from one sample sequenced in a study of T-cell memory formation after mild COVID-19. Each CDR3 protein is one row after TCRdb ran MiXCR on the 5' RACE reads. The sample holds about 50,000 distinct CDR3 sequences, under 7.5% seen once. The sample was PBMCs or a T cell subset sorted from them (not recorded which). Receptors originate from a man younger than 35 who had mild COVID-19 (a few samples of this study predate the infection). Cell type and time point are not known.

The genes are TRBV7-2 and TRBJ2-5; 16 bases fit TRBD2. The CDR3 is 17 amino acids. Germline values: CDR1 SGHTA, CDR2 FQGNSA. The V gene end was trimmed by 5 bases and the J gene end by 6 bases; junction bases not matched to a gene: 9. The CDR3 sequence is CASSPPGTSGGVKTQYF. The CDR3 region has the DNA TGTGCCAGCAGCCCCCCCGGGACTAGCGGGGGGGTGAAGACCCAGTACTTC.

This clonotype was seen more than once but under ten times. This chain joins TRBV12-3 or TRBV12-4 and TRBJ2-3; possible D gene TRBD1, 6 bases. This CDR3 spans 13 amino acids. V was shortened by 7 bases and J by 8 bases, with 16 bases between the two germline ends. The CDR3 DNA follows: TGTGCCAGCAATGCAGGGGATTTGCCTACGCAGTATTTT. This sequence encodes CASNAGDLPTQYF.

Many counts were recorded for this clonotype. The chain joins TRBV7-8 to TRBJ2-7; possibly TRBD2 for D (5 bases). The CDR3 has 15 residues. The germline gives CDR1 SGHVS, CDR2 FQNEAQ. Trimming took off 5 bases at V and 3 bases at J, with 17 bases between the two ends. DNA for the CDR3: TGTGCCAGCAGCCTACGGGGAGCGGAATTCTACGAGCAGTACTTC. Its protein is CASSLRGAEFYEQYF.

V is TRBV30 and J is TRBJ1-3, with 7 bases fitting TRBD1. After removal of 6 bases from V and 3 bases from J, the junction contained 8 bases not matched to a gene. This CDR3 comprises 14 residues. The germline CDR1 and CDR2 sequences are GTSNPN and SVGIG (reference sequence). CDR3 residues: CACSGRDSGNTIYF. The CDR3 region has the DNA TGTGCCTGCAGCGGACGGGACAGTGGAAACACCATATATTTT.

This clonotype has a handful of counts. The CDR3 DNA sequence: TGTGCCAGCGGGCTCGGGAGTTCGACACCCCTCCACTTT. As protein: CASGLGSSTPLHF. The chain couples TRBV12-3 or TRBV12-4 to TRBJ1-6; unclear D gene. V lost 8 bases and J lost 11, with 16 bases in between. This CDR3 comprises 13 residues.

This clonotype was picked up a small number of times. The CDR3: CASSLGQNYGYTF. CDR3 DNA: TGTGCCAGCAGTCTGGGACAGAACTATGGCTACACCTTC. This chain links TRBV12-3 or TRBV12-4 with TRBJ1-2; 7 nucleotides match TRBD1. The ends lost 5 bases at V and 2 bases at J; junction bases unmatched: 2. The CDR3 extends over 13 amino acids.

The chain couples TRBV28 to TRBJ2-5, with 13 bases identical to TRBD2. Germline CDR1 is MDHEN and CDR2 is SYDVKM. The CDR3 spans 17 residues. V was clipped by 5 bases and J by 0 bases; unmatched bases: 6. The CDR3 coding sequence is TGTGCCAGCAGTCTCCAAGGACTAGCGGGGGACCAAGAGACCCAGTACTTC. Protein sequence: CASSLQGLAGDQETQYF.

This sequence joins TRBV12-3 or TRBV12-4 and TRBJ2-7, with TRBD1 identical over 9 bases. Losses at the gene ends were 5 bases for V and 6 bases for J; bases not matched to a gene: 5. The CDR3 is 13 residues long. The CDR3 is CASSPYRGREQYF. The DNA of the CDR3 is TGTGCCAGCAGTCCGTACAGGGGGCGCGAGCAGTACTTC.

This clonotype was seen a few times. The CDR3 DNA is TGCAGTGCTAGAGATACGAACTTAGGTTGGGGGCGATACGAGCAGTACTTC. Protein product: CSARDTNLGWGRYEQYF. The gene calls are TRBV20-1 and TRBJ2-7; TRBD1 might be the D (6 bases). CDR3 length equals 17 residues. Looked up from germline, CDR1 is DFQATT and CDR2 is SNEGSKA (reference sequence). Trimming cost V 0 bases and J 4 bases, with 22 bases left between them.

The chain carries TRBV20-1 and TRBJ2-3, with 7 bases aligning to TRBD1. The CDR3 has 15 amino acids. The germline V gene encodes CDR1 DFQATT and CDR2 SNEGSKA (reference sequence). V shed 3 bases and J 3 bases; nucleotides not matched to a gene: 9. The CDR3 region is CSARVGGAWTDTQYF. The DNA for the CDR3 is TGCAGTGCTAGGGTAGGGGGCGCCTGGACAGATACGCAGTATTTT.

This clonotype was observed at least ten times. V is TRBV6-2 or TRBV6-3 and J is TRBJ2-3; 7 nucleotides line up with TRBD2. The CDR3 totals 13 residues. V was pared by 6 bases and J by 6 bases, with 6 bases of the junction left unmatched. Germline-derived CDR1 and CDR2 are MNHEY and SVGEGT. DNA for the CDR3: TGTGCCAGCAGAGGCGCGGGGGAGGATACGCAGTATTTT. Its translation: CASRGAGEDTQYF.